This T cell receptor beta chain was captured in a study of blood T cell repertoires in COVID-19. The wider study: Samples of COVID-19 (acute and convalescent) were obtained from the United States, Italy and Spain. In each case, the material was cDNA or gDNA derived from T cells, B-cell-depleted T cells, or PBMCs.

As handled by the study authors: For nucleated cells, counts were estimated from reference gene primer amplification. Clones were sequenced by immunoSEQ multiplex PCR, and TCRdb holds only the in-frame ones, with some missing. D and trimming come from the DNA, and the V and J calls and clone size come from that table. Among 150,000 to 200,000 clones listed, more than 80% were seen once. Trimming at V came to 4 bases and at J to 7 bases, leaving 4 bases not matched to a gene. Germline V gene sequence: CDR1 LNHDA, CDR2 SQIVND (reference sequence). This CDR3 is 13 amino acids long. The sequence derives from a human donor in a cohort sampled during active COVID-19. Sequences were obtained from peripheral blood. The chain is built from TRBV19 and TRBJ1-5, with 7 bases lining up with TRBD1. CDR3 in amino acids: CASSTQGDQPQHF. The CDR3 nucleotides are TGTGCCAGTAGTACGCAGGGGGACCAGCCCCAGCATTTT.